This T cell receptor beta chain was sequenced in a study of T cell responses to AZD1222 COVID-19 vaccine. Study-wide findings and caveats: Variant regions that are unmutated are reportedly the target of nearly half of spike-specific TCRs.

A note on this clone: Its antigen is not identified.

The repertoire was sequenced with immunoSEQ multiplex PCR; TCRdb's copy has only in-frame clones and lacks some. This repertoire shows approximately 100,000 clones, around 87% found once; its top ten account for roughly 10%. Trimming stripped 3 bases from V and 0 bases from J, with 8 bases between. The CDR3 sequence is 13 residues long. In germline, CDR1 is SQVTM, CDR2 ANQGSEA. The rearrangement uses TRBV29-1 and TRBJ1-1; D gene uncertain. The receptor was isolated from an adult who received the AZD1222 COVID-19 vaccine. The sequenced sample was peripheral blood, obtained 28 days after the second AZD1222 dose. The CDR3 loop reads CSVDVNMNTEAFF. The CDR3 bases are TGCAGCGTTGATGTCAACATGAACACTGAAGCTTTCTTT.